A selection of T cell receptor beta chains follows, all from one sample in a study of blood T cell repertoires in COVID-19. Clones were sequenced by immunoSEQ multiplex PCR, and TCRdb holds only the in-frame ones, with some missing. Among 200,000 to 250,000 clones listed, 86% were seen once. The sample was PBMCs or T cells enriched from blood (not recorded which). The receptors stem from a woman in her 40s with acute COVID-19. Both conserved end residues are trimmed from each CDR3. Size is omitted from some rows. Given values are once, few, many or a class for expanded clones.

j_gene | v_gene | abundance | CDR3aa
TRBJ1-4 | TRBV2 | . | ANQPTDATNEKLF
TRBJ1-6 | TRBV27 | . | ASRQGSSSYNSPLH
TRBJ1-6 | TRBV5-1 | once | ASSLKGAPLH
TRBJ2-2 | TRBV2 | . | ASGRTANTGELF
TRBJ2-7 | TRBV2 | few | ASSRSYEQY
TRBJ1-1 | TRBV19 | . | ASSISQGMNTEAF
TRBJ1-2 | TRBV2 | . | ASSEASVGYGYT
TRBJ2-1 | TRBV2 | . | ASRAPGTSSYNEQF
TRBJ2-3 | TRBV11-2 | . | ASSLVAAQGAFADTQY
TRBJ2-2 | TRBV7-9 | . | ASSPWEPTGELF
TRBJ2-7 | TRBV18 | . | ASSPDRVTYEQY
TRBJ2-3 | TRBV6-1 | . | ASSEINPDTQY
TRBJ1-5 | TRBV7-2 | . | ASSASGGRQPQH
TRBJ2-1 | TRBV10-3 | . | ATLDRENSYNEQF
TRBJ1-1 | TRBV27 | . | AINPPRGTTEAF
TRBJ1-3 | TRBV2 | . | ASRSGTAIYNTIY
TRBJ1-2 | TRBV5-6 | . | ASSLEALPELYGYT
TRBJ1-2 | TRBV11-2 | . | ASSLDPGQNYGYT
TRBJ1-1 | TRBV2 | . | ASSVGGGTEAF
TRBJ1-1 | TRBV18 | . | ASSPKQGQMNTEAF
TRBJ2-7 | TRBV7-2 | . | ASSFPGLAGGAYEQY
TRBJ1-3 | TRBV19 | . | ASKGGDGNTIY
TRBJ2-1 | TRBV5-1 | . | ASSFAGTVSYNEQF
TRBJ1-6 | TRBV18 | . | ASSPQGTGLNSPLH
TRBJ2-5 | TRBV11-2 | . | ASSLPGRGETQY
TRBJ1-1 | TRBV6-5 | . | ASRAGMVTEAF
TRBJ1-2 | TRBV12-3/TRBV12-4 | . | ASRIPQGAVT
TRBJ1-2 | TRBV9 | . | ASSVVPGKNYGYT
TRBJ1-6 | TRBV2 | few | ASSEGRGLFSYNSPLH
TRBJ1-4 | TRBV11-2 | . | ASSLARLVPGNEKLF
TRBJ1-6 | TRBV27 | . | ASSLSTGVNSPLH
TRBJ1-1 | TRBV6-5 | . | ASSLSLPEAF
TRBJ1-1 | TRBV5-5 | few | ASSLAAGNTEAF
TRBJ2-5 | TRBV18 | . | ASSPQAVEETQY
TRBJ1-1 | TRBV6-5 | . | ASSYLRPGAEAF
TRBJ1-6 | TRBV7-9 | . | ASSRDRSPLH
TRBJ1-1 | TRBV24-1 | . | ATTYRTGMNTEAF
TRBJ1-2 | TRBV19 | once | ASRPDRGRGGYT
TRBJ1-2 | TRBV10-3 | once | AISLTGGASNYGYT
TRBJ1-3 | TRBV29-1 | . | SAGTANTIY
TRBJ1-5 | TRBV18 | . | ASSPGDRFNQPQH
TRBJ1-2 | TRBV19 | . | ATAGHRAYGYT
TRBJ1-6 | TRBV18 | . | ASSPLGTVNSPLH
TRBJ1-2 | TRBV9 | . | ASSVTGNYGYT
TRBJ2-2 | TRBV6-4 | few | ASSAGTGGTGELF
TRBJ2-7 | TRBV19 | once | ASSKGQGAYEQY
TRBJ2-7 | TRBV5-1 | once | ASSLQGESYEQY
TRBJ1-3 | TRBV7-9 | few | ASSRQAISGNTIY
TRBJ1-1 | TRBV7-9 | few | ASSSWVQANTEAF
TRBJ1-1 | TRBV7-6 | . | ASSSETGSDTEAF
TRBJ1-5 | TRBV4-1 | . | ASSQGPSGNQPQH
TRBJ2-5 | TRBV4-2 | . | ASSQAGLAGEETQY
TRBJ2-1 | TRBV5-4 | once | ASSGGQSSYNEQF
TRBJ1-2 | TRBV29-1 | . | SVWQGARYGYT
TRBJ1-2 | TRBV24-1 | . | ATSDGRLSYGYT